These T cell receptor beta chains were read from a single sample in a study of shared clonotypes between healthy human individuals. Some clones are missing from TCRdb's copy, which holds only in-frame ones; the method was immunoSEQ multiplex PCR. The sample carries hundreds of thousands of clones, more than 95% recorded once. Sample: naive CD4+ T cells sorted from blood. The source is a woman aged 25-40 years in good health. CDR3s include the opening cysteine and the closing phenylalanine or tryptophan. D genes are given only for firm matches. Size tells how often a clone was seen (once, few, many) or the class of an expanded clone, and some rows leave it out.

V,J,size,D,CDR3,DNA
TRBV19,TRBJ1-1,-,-,CASSMNTNTEAFF,TGTGCCAGTAGTATGAACACCAACACTGAAGCTTTCTTT
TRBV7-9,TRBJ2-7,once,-,CASSLRKGGQSYEQYF,TGTGCCAGCAGCTTAAGGAAGGGCGGACAGTCCTACGAGCAGTACTTC
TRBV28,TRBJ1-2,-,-,CASISYNYGYTF,TGTGCCAGCATTTCATATAACTATGGCTACACCTTC
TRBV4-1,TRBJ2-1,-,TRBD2,CASSLSSRAGWASGYNEQFF,TGCGCCAGCAGCCTCTCAAGTCGCGCAGGGTGGGCTAGCGGTTACAATGAGCAGTTCTTC
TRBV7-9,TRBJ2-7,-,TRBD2,CASSPRLAGGNGSYEQYF,TGTGCCAGCAGCCCCAGACTAGCGGGAGGTAATGGCTCCTACGAGCAGTACTTC
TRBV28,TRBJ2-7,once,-,CASSTHYYEQYF,TGTGCCAGCAGTACCCACTACTACGAGCAGTACTTC
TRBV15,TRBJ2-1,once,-,CATSTSYNEQFF,TGTGCCACCAGCACCTCCTACAATGAGCAGTTCTTC
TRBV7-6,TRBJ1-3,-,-,CASSFLASGNTIYF,TGTGCCAGCAGCTTCCTAGCTAGTGGAAACACCATATATTTT
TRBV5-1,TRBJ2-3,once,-,CASSSQASTDTQYF,TGCGCCAGCAGCTCTCAGGCTAGCACAGATACGCAGTATTTT
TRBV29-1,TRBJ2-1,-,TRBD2,CSVEGSGRGNEQFF,TGCAGCGTTGAAGGTAGCGGGAGGGGGAATGAGCAGTTCTTC
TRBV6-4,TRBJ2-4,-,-,CASSAPAKNIQYF,TGTGCCAGCAGTGCTCCAGCCAAAAACATTCAGTACTTC
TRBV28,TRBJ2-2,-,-,CASSPPRGSDTGELFF,TGTGCCAGCAGTCCCCCCAGGGGATCGGACACCGGGGAGCTGTTTTTT
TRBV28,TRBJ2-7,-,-,CASSLPTPRGRGSEQYF,TGTGCCAGCAGTTTACCCACTCCCAGGGGGAGGGGGAGCGAGCAGTACTTC
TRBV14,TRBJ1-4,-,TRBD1,CASSPQGATNEKLFF,TGTGCCAGCAGCCCCCAGGGGGCAACTAATGAAAAACTGTTTTTT
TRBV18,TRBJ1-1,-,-,CASSTVGTREAFF,TGTGCCAGCTCAACAGTCGGAACCCGAGAAGCTTTCTTT
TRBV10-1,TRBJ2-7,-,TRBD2,CASSDPSSGRDEQYF,TGCGCCAGCAGTGATCCCTCTAGCGGGAGAGACGAGCAGTACTTC
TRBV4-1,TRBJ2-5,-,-,CASSQGSGEETQYF,TGCGCCAGCAGCCAAGGGTCGGGCGAGGAGACCCAGTACTTC
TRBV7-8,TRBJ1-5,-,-,CASSSNRWTNQPQHF,TGTGCCAGCAGCTCGAACCGTTGGACCAATCAGCCCCAGCATTTT
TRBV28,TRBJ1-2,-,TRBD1,CASTQGAGGRYYGYTF,TGTGCCAGCACTCAAGGGGCAGGGGGGCGGTACTATGGCTACACCTTC
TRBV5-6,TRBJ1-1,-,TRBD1,CASTPEQGALIGTEAFF,TGTGCCAGCACCCCTGAGCAGGGGGCGTTGATTGGGACTGAAGCTTTCTTT
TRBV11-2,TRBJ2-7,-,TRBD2,CASSLGVLSGRGDEQYF,TGTGCCAGCAGCTTAGGAGTATTGAGCGGGAGAGGAGACGAGCAGTACTTC
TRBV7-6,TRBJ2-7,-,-,CASSLVETSTYEQYF,TGTGCCAGCAGCTTAGTGGAGACTAGTACGTACGAGCAGTACTTC
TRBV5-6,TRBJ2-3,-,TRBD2,CASRGEAGGRTQYF,TGTGCCAGCAGGGGTGAAGCGGGAGGACGAACGCAGTATTTT
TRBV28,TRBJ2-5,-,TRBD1,CASSPGAATGVGETQYF,TGTGCCAGTTCCCCTGGGGCAGCGACAGGGGTAGGAGAGACCCAGTACTTC
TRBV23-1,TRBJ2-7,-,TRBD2,CASSQSREPTYEQYF,TGCGCCAGCAGTCAATCGCGGGAGCCGACCTACGAGCAGTACTTC
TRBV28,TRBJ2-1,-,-,CASSFVWRNEQFF,TGTGCCAGCAGTTTCGTCTGGCGCAATGAGCAGTTCTTC
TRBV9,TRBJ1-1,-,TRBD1,CASSVVTGGTEAFF,TGTGCCAGCAGCGTAGTTACAGGGGGAACTGAAGCTTTCTTT
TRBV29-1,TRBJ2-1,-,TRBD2,CSVLAGEGNEQFF,TGCAGCGTTTTAGCGGGAGAGGGAAATGAGCAGTTCTTC
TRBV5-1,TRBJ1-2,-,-,CASSLASGPGYGYTF,TGCGCCAGCAGCTTGGCATCCGGGCCCGGCTATGGCTACACCTTC
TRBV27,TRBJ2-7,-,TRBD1,CATMDQTRTGVREQYF,TGTGCCACTATGGATCAAACGCGGACAGGGGTACGCGAGCAGTACTTC
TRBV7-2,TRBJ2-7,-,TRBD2,CASSLALADSYEQYF,TGTGCCAGCAGCTTAGCACTAGCGGACTCCTACGAGCAGTACTTC